This TCR beta chain was identified during a study of blood T cell repertoires in COVID-19. Study as a whole: Researchers got acute and convalescent COVID-19 samples from the United States, Italy and Spain.

The V end lost 5 bases, the J end lost 1 base, and 19 bases lay between the germline ends. CDR1 and CDR2 (germline): SEHNR, FQNEAQ (reference sequence). The CDR3 runs 17 residues. In the original workflow: Estimation of nucleated cell counts relied on the amplification of reference gene primers. Sequencing used immunoSEQ multiplex PCR; TCRdb keeps in-frame clones, though not all of them. V, J and clone size are those of that table, while D and trimming were read from the DNA. Among about 30,000 clones listed, more than 75% were seen once. This chain joins TRBV7-9 and TRBJ2-3; TRBD1 is a possible D gene (6 bases). The sequencing sample was made of peripheral blood. The clonotype was recovered from a man in his sixties or seventies with active or convalescent COVID-19. CDR3 coding DNA: TGTGCCAGCAGCCCGGACAGCGCGAGTATTGGCACAGATACGCAGTATTTT. Translated, it gives CASSPDSASIGTDTQYF.